Following are 21 T cell receptor beta chains from one sample sequenced in a study of T cell changes during pregnancy in multiple sclerosis. This table comes from immunoSEQ multiplex PCR, and its TCRdb copy is limited to in-frame clones, with some not included. The repertoire holds over 45,000 clones, with approximately 90% as singletons. The sample was CD4+ T cells from peripheral blood mononuclear cells, taken in the second trimester of pregnancy. These receptors were obtained from a female donor with multiple sclerosis, enrolled in a pregnancy study.

This clone has just one count. The chain recombines TRBV25-1 with TRBJ2-7, with 7 nucleotides matching TRBD1. V lost 8 bases and J lost 3; bases outside the gene matches: 10. Germline V gene lookup returns CDR1 MGHDK and CDR2 SYGVNS. This CDR3 comprises 14 residues. CDR3 sequence: CASGGQNKVYEQYF. Written as DNA, the CDR3 is TGTGCCAGCGGGGGACAGAATAAGGTCTACGAGCAGTACTTC.

The chain links TRBV5-4 to TRBJ2-7, with D tentatively TRBD1 (5 bases). The germline V gene encodes CDR1 SGHNT and CDR2 YYREEE (reference sequence). The CDR3 sequence is 15 residues long. V was clipped by 4 bases and J by 6 bases, with 20 bases between them. CDR3 nucleotide sequence: TGTGCCAGCAGCACCCGCCCTGGCAGGGAAGCCGAGCAGTACTTC. Its translation is CASSTRPGREAEQYF.

The chain is built from TRBV7-2 and TRBJ1-2; D gene ambiguous. V gave up 2 bases and J gave up 8 bases, with 6 bases separating them. The CDR3 totals 11 residues. Germline V gene sequence: CDR1 SGHTA, CDR2 FQGNSA. The CDR3 region is CASSLKEGYTF. CDR3 coding DNA: TGTGCCAGCAGCTTAAAGGAGGGCTACACCTTC.

V gene TRBV7-6 combines with J gene TRBJ2-1, with TRBD2 matching over 8 bases. J was trimmed by 5 bases and V by 3 bases; bases with no gene match: 6. The CDR3 spans 15 residues. CDR1 SGHVS and CDR2 FNYEAQ come from the germline V gene. The CDR3 sequence is CASSFGAGGHNEQFF. CDR3 bases: TGTGCCAGCAGCTTCGGCGCGGGGGGACACAATGAGCAGTTCTTC.

This sequence joins TRBV6-1 and TRBJ2-7; the match to TRBD1 covers 7 bases. V lost 4 bases and J lost 2; bases outside the gene matches: 5. The CDR3 covers 14 residues. The germline CDR1 and CDR2 sequences are MNHNS and SASEGT. The CDR3 sequence is CASSAYRGPYEQYF. CDR3 DNA: TGTGCCAGCAGTGCCTACAGGGGTCCCTACGAGCAGTACTTC.

The gene calls are TRBV30 and TRBJ2-7, with TRBD1 as a possible D gene (5 bases). Germline loops: CDR1 GTSNPN, CDR2 SVGIG (reference sequence). V lost 0 bases and J 2 bases, leaving 8 bases between the germline ends. This CDR3 region has 13 residues. CDR3 amino acids: CAWSVGRPYEQYF. DNA for the CDR3: TGTGCCTGGAGTGTGGGGCGACCCTACGAGCAGTACTTC.

V usage is TRBV27 and J usage is TRBJ1-2; 10 nucleotides align to TRBD1. Per the germline V gene, CDR1 is MNHEY and CDR2 is SMNVEV (reference sequence). The ends lost 2 bases at V and 7 bases at J; junction bases unmatched: 7. This CDR3 contains 15 residues. The CDR3 spells CASSLTGTGESGYTF. The CDR3, as DNA: TGTGCCAGCAGTTTAACCGGGACAGGGGAAAGTGGCTACACCTTC.

The chain carries TRBV11-2 and TRBJ2-3; D call uncertain. This CDR3 spans 14 amino acids. Germline-derived CDR1 and CDR2 are SGHAT and FQNNGV. V dropped 0 bases and J dropped 2 bases, with 6 bases sitting between them. DNA for the CDR3: TGTGCCAGCAGCTTAGACAGATACACAGATACGCAGTATTTT. Translated, it gives CASSLDRYTDTQYF.

The chain recombines TRBV28 with TRBJ1-1; a possible D gene is TRBD1 (6 bases). The V end lost 5 bases, the J end lost 4 bases, and 17 bases lay between the germline ends. CDR1 and CDR2 from the germline V gene are MDHEN and SYDVKM. The CDR3 is 15 amino acids. CDR3 DNA: TGTGCCAGCAGTCCCAGGGAGGGGGTGGCCACTGAAGCTTTCTTT. This gives the protein CASSPREGVATEAFF.

This clone was found once. V gene TRBV25-1 combines with J gene TRBJ1-1; TRBD1 might be the D (6 bases). The CDR3 runs 15 residues. Germline lookup yields CDR1 MGHDK and CDR2 SYGVNS. Between the trimmed V and J ends, which lost 6 bases and 1 base, there was a span of 15 bases. CDR3 protein: CASRGIGDTNTEAFF. Written as DNA, the CDR3 is TGTGCCAGCAGAGGTATCGGGGACACGAACACTGAAGCTTTCTTT.

This clone was detected a few times. The genes are TRBV27 and TRBJ1-1, with TRBD1 identical over 7 bases. V was clipped by 6 bases and J by 7 bases; unmatched bases: 11. Germline assignment: CDR1 MNHEY and CDR2 SMNVEV (reference sequence). The CDR3 has 14 amino acids. CDR3 sequence reads: CASRAPGTAIEAFF. The CDR3 DNA follows: TGTGCCAGCAGAGCTCCCGGGACAGCTATTGAAGCTTTCTTT.

The rearrangement uses TRBV5-6 and TRBJ2-7; D is possibly TRBD1 (6 bases). Germline V gene sequence: CDR1 SGHDT, CDR2 YYEEEE. Trimming took off 4 bases at V and 7 bases at J, with 21 bases between the two ends. The CDR3 has 15 amino acids. In DNA, the CDR3 is TGTGCCAGCAGCGGTGGACAGCTAACCTTACGTGAGCAGTACTTC. It yields the protein CASSGGQLTLREQYF.

This chain uses TRBV5-3 with TRBJ1-5, with unresolved D. TRBV5-3 falls under the ORF class, with uncertain function. The CDR3 runs 14 residues. V was cut by 4 bases and J by 5 bases, with 13 bases left in between. In nucleotides, the CDR3 is TGTGCCAGAAGCCAAACGCATCGGGATCAGCCCCAGCATTTT. The encoded protein is CARSQTHRDQPQHF.

The gene calls are TRBV7-9 and TRBJ1-3; 7 bases are a match to TRBD1. V lost 3 bases and J lost 0; bases outside the gene matches: 5. The CDR3 sequence is 16 residues long. Germline V gene data show CDR1 as SEHNR and CDR2 as FQNEAQ (reference sequence). Written as DNA, the CDR3 is TGTGCCAGCAGCTTGTACAGGGGAGTCTCTGGAAACACCATATATTTT. Amino acids: CASSLYRGVSGNTIYF.

This rearrangement joins TRBV11-2 to TRBJ2-1; maybe TRBD2 (5 bases). CDR3 size: 18 residues. From germline, CDR1 is SGHAT and CDR2 FQNNGV. Between the trimmed V and J ends, which lost 2 bases and 0 bases, there was a span of 17 bases. In DNA form, the CDR3 reads TGTGCCAGCAGCTTACCCCCGGGTGCGGGCAGCTCCTACAATGAGCAGTTCTTC. Its translation: CASSLPPGAGSSYNEQFF. The full variable domain, completed using reference TRBV11-2 and TRBJ2-1, is EAGVAQSPRYKIIEKRQSVAFWCNPISGHATLYWYQQILGQGPKLLIQFQNNGVVDDSQLPKDRFSAERLKGVDSTLKIQPAKLEDSAVYLCASSLPPGAGSSYNEQFFGPGTRLTVL.

The V gene is TRBV7-3, the J gene TRBJ2-6, with unresolved D. V was cut by 5 bases and J by 1 base, with 9 bases left in between. The V gene's germline CDR1 is SGHTA and CDR2 FQGTGA. The CDR3 length is 15 residues. CDR3 region: CASSPSRSGANVLTF. DNA of the CDR3: TGTGCCAGCAGCCCTTCTAGGTCTGGGGCCAACGTCCTGACTTTC. Combining the CDR3 with reference TRBV7-3 and TRBJ2-6 gives the whole variable domain GAGVSQTPSNKVTEKGKYVELRCDPISGHTALYWYRQSLGQGPEFLIYFQGTGAADDSGLPNDRFFAVRPEGSVSTLKIQRTERGDSAVYLCASSPSRSGANVLTFGAGSRLTVL.

This chain links TRBV4-1 with TRBJ2-2; 8 nucleotides agree with TRBD2. Trimming took 6 bases from V and 4 from J; bases not matched to a gene: 22. The CDR3 has 20 amino acids. Per germline, CDR1 MGHRA and CDR2 YSYEKL. CDR3 coding DNA: TGCGCCAGCAGTCACTCCGGCCGACTAGCGTGGGGAAAAACCACCGGGGAGCTGTTTTTT. Translation gives CASSHSGRLAWGKTTGELFF.

The V gene is TRBV27, the J gene TRBJ2-7; 9 bases match TRBD1. V lost 3 bases and J lost 5; bases outside the gene matches: 14. The length of the CDR3 is 17 residues. In germline, CDR1 is MNHEY, CDR2 SMNVEV (reference sequence). This CDR3 reads CASSFRPYPGQGNEQYF. DNA for the CDR3: TGTGCCAGCAGTTTTCGCCCCTATCCGGGACAGGGAAACGAGCAGTACTTC.

The chain employs TRBV6-1 and TRBJ1-2; 7 bases are a match to TRBD1. J gave up 3 bases and V 6 bases, and 7 bases lay outside the gene matches. CDR1 MNHNS and CDR2 SASEGT come from the germline V gene. The CDR3 has 14 amino acids. The DNA for the CDR3 is TGTGCCAGCAGGAAGGCGGGACAGCACTATGGCTACACCTTC. Amino acid sequence: CASRKAGQHYGYTF.

The J gene is TRBJ2-5, the V gene TRBV6-5; 10 nucleotides agree with TRBD2. The J segment lost 3 bases and the V segment lost 4 bases, leaving 5 bases of the junction unmatched. CDR1 and CDR2 (germline): MNHEY, SVGAGI. The CDR3 has 15 residues. The CDR3 sequence is CASSSSGRGEETQYF. The CDR3 DNA sequence: TGTGCCAGCAGTTCAAGCGGGAGGGGGGAAGAGACCCAGTACTTC.

The chain recombines TRBV30 with TRBJ1-2; maybe TRBD1 (5 bases). The V gene's germline CDR1 is GTSNPN and CDR2 SVGIG (reference sequence). V lost 3 bases, J lost 8 bases, and 16 bases lay in between. This CDR3 has 13 residues. Here the CDR3 reads CAWRGKGRGGYTF. The CDR3 DNA is TGTGCCTGGAGGGGGAAGGGGCGAGGCGGCTACACCTTC. Full variable domain (missing parts from reference TRBV30 and TRBJ1-2): SQTIHQWPATLVQPVGSPLSLECTVEGTSNPNLYWYRQAAGRGLQLLFYSVGIGQISSEVPQNLSASRPQDRQFILSSKKLLLSDSGFYLCAWRGKGRGGYTFGSGTRLTVV.